The 22 T cell receptor beta chains below come from one sample, sequenced in a study of a mutant IDH1 vaccine in newly diagnosed glioma. Time point noted: week 11, during vaccination. Alongside topical imiquimod, each dose of vaccine comprised 300 ug of mutant IDH1 20-mer peptide. Only in-frame clones appear in the TCRdb table, and some are missing; sequencing was by immunoSEQ multiplex PCR. Altogether about 36,000 clones are present, about 80% being singletons, with the ten largest covering about 15%. No antigen is known for these receptors. The sequencing here drew on peripheral blood mononuclear cells (PBMCs), taken from a glioma patient whose treatment included an IDH1 peptide vaccine. The source of these receptors is a woman in her 30s with glioma. Some clones in this sample may be carry-over from other donors' samples.

The chain links TRBV5-4 to TRBJ2-5; TRBD2 matches at 7 bases. The V and J ends lost 4 bases and 0 bases, in that order; junction bases with no gene match: 3. The CDR3 is made up of 14 amino acids. The V gene's germline CDR1 is SGHNT and CDR2 YYREEE (reference sequence). The CDR3 protein is CASSPGTNQETQYF. CDR3 bases: TGTGCCAGCAGCCCTGGGACTAACCAAGAGACCCAGTACTTC.

The chain recombines TRBV30 with TRBJ1-6; D ambiguous. Germline lookup yields CDR1 GTSNPN and CDR2 SVGIG (reference sequence). V was clipped by 0 bases and J by 7 bases, with 16 bases between them. The CDR3 has 16 amino acids. CDR3 nucleotides: TGTGCCTGGAGTGTACTCGGAGGTCGGGCCAATTCACCCCTCCACTTT. This sequence encodes CAWSVLGGRANSPLHF. Looking up the rest from reference TRBV30 and TRBJ1-6 gives the full variable domain: SQTIHQWPATLVQPVGSPLSLECTVEGTSNPNLYWYRQAAGRGLQLLFYSVGIGQISSEVPQNLSASRPQDRQFILSSKKLLLSDSGFYLCAWSVLGGRANSPLHFGNGTRLTVT.

The J gene is TRBJ2-7, the V gene TRBV6-1; no definite D call. The ends were cut back, 8 bases at V and 4 bases at J, with 15 bases in the middle. The CDR3 is made up of 13 amino acids. Germline values: CDR1 MNHNS, CDR2 SASEGT. For the CDR3, the DNA is TGTGCCAGCTCCCGCGTGGTCGGGTACGAGCAGTACTTC. Translated: CASSRVVGYEQYF.

This clone turned up a few times. The chain is built from TRBV30 and TRBJ1-1; 7 bases are a match to TRBD1. The CDR3 is 13 residues long. Germline V gene sequence: CDR1 GTSNPN, CDR2 SVGIG (reference sequence). With 4 bases clipped from V and 0 bases from J, the junction kept 2 bases outside the gene matches. The CDR3 reads CAWTTGLNTEAFF. The CDR3 DNA sequence: TGTGCCTGGACGACAGGGTTGAACACTGAAGCTTTCTTT.

CDR3 in amino acids: CASSSWTGGHYEQYF. CDR3 nucleotides: TGTGCCAGCAGCTCCTGGACAGGGGGGCACTACGAGCAGTACTTC. V is TRBV5-6 and J is TRBJ2-7; 10 bases align to TRBD1. Losses at the gene ends were 3 bases for V and 3 bases for J; bases not matched to a gene: 6. CDR1 is SGHDT, CDR2 YYEEEE, per germline. This CDR3 is 15 amino acids long.

The V gene is TRBV30, the J gene TRBJ2-3; tentatively, D is TRBD2 (5 bases). Trimming removed 2 bases from V and 6 bases from J, with 15 bases in between. CDR3 length equals 14 residues. The germline gives CDR1 GTSNPN, CDR2 SVGIG (reference sequence). CDR3 in amino acids: CAWSLSSRLDTQYF. The CDR3 DNA follows: TGTGCCTGGAGTTTGTCTAGCCGGTTGGATACGCAGTATTTT.

The chain recombines TRBV2 with TRBJ1-5; 7 bases are shared with TRBD1. With V trimmed by 4 bases and J by 1 base, 4 bases remained unmatched. This CDR3 spans 15 amino acids. The germline V gene has CDR1 SNHLY and CDR2 FYNNEI. CDR3 nucleotide sequence: TGTGCCAGCAGTGCGACAGGGTGGAGCAATCAGCCCCAGCATTTT. This gives the protein CASSATGWSNQPQHF.

The rearrangement links TRBV6-1 to TRBJ2-7; D not resolved. The CDR3 contains 16 residues. The V end lost 0 bases, the J end lost 0 bases, and 12 bases lay between the germline ends. Germline V gives CDR1 MNHNS, CDR2 SASEGT. CDR3 loop: CASSEAAPPSSYEQYF. The CDR3 bases are TGTGCCAGCAGTGAAGCGGCACCCCCGAGCTCCTACGAGCAGTACTTC.

The chain employs TRBV12-1 and TRBJ2-7; the table assigns TRBD2, which was not confirmed against the DNA. TRBV12-1 counts as a pseudogene. The CDR3 spans 17 residues. CDR3 region: CAREGPVTSGSVYEQYF. As DNA, the CDR3 is TGTGCCAGGGAGGGGCCCGTCACTAGCGGGAGTGTTTACGAGCAGTACTTC.

The V gene is TRBV13, the J gene TRBJ2-1; D is ambiguous. This CDR3 region has 13 residues. V lost 6 bases to trimming and J lost 8 bases, with 14 bases between them. In germline, CDR1 is PRHDT, CDR2 FYEKMQ (reference sequence). The CDR3 bases are TGTGCCAGCAGTCCGCCCGACGGCCATGAGCAGTTCTTC. Translating it yields CASSPPDGHEQFF.

The chain has TRBV5-6 and TRBJ1-1; D remains ambiguous. With 0 bases removed from V and 8 bases from J, the gap between germline ends came to 5 bases. The CDR3 has 11 residues. Per the germline V gene, CDR1 is SGHDT and CDR2 is YYEEEE. CDR3 DNA sequence: TGTGCCAGCAGCTTGGGGCCCGAAGCTTTCTTT. Its translation: CASSLGPEAFF.

V is TRBV5-4 and J is TRBJ2-3; 7 bases agree with TRBD2. Losses at the gene ends were 1 base for V and 1 base for J; bases not matched to a gene: 12. Germline assignment: CDR1 SGHNT and CDR2 YYREEE (reference sequence). CDR3 length: 18 residues. CDR3 DNA: TGTGCCAGCAGCTTGCAGTTAACACTAGCGCCCCGCACAGATACGCAGTATTTT. Its protein product is CASSLQLTLAPRTDTQYF.

The chain recombines TRBV27 with TRBJ2-2; D gene unclear. The CDR3 totals 13 residues. Germline CDR1 MNHEY, CDR2 SMNVEV (reference sequence). V was shortened by 8 bases and J by 6 bases, with 13 bases between the two germline ends. CDR3 loop: CASSFPLSGELFF. CDR3 sequence (DNA): TGTGCCAGCTCCTTCCCTTTGTCCGGGGAGCTGTTTTTT.

This clone was found once. The genes are TRBV4-1 and TRBJ2-3; 9 nucleotides align to TRBD1. V trimming: 4 bases; J trimming: 1 base; junction bases outside the gene matches: 3. CDR3 length: 15 residues. Germline CDR1 is MGHRA and CDR2 is YSYEKL. CDR3 nucleotides: TGCGCCAGCAGCCCCCGGACAGGGGGCACAGATACGCAGTATTTT. Translated: CASSPRTGGTDTQYF.

CDR3 sequence reads: CASSPGTGGLTEAFF. CDR3 nucleotide sequence: TGTGCCAGCAGCCCCGGGACAGGGGGCTTGACTGAAGCTTTCTTT. The chain combines TRBV7-9 with TRBJ1-1, with TRBD1 matching over 12 bases. The V and J ends lost 5 bases and 5 bases, in that order; junction bases with no gene match: 6. Germline lookup yields CDR1 SEHNR and CDR2 FQNEAQ (reference sequence). This CDR3 spans 15 amino acids. Full variable domain (remainder filled in from reference TRBV7-9 and TRBJ1-1): DTGVSQNPRHKITKRGQNVTFRCDPISEHNRLYWYRQTLGQGPEFLTYFQNEAQLEKSRLLSDRFSAERPKGSFSTLEIQRTEQGDSAMYLCASSPGTGGLTEAFFGQGTRLTVV.

The V call is TRBV9, the J call TRBJ1-1; 8 bases map to TRBD1. This CDR3 spans 15 amino acids. Germline CDR1 is SGDLS and CDR2 is YYNGEE. Losses at the gene ends were 3 bases for V and 5 bases for J; bases not matched to a gene: 9. The CDR3 protein is CASSDRRGLGTEAFF. The CDR3 DNA reads as TGTGCCAGCAGCGACCGCAGGGGGCTGGGGACTGAAGCTTTCTTT.

The V call is TRBV12-5, the J call TRBJ1-2; TRBD1 might be the D (5 bases). The germline V gene has CDR1 LGHNT and CDR2 FRNRAP. V lost 2 bases and J lost 0, with 10 bases in between. The CDR3 is made up of 15 amino acids. The CDR3 loop reads CASGLLWGANYGYTF. In nucleotides, the CDR3 is TGTGCTAGTGGTTTGTTGTGGGGGGCTAACTATGGCTACACCTTC.

This clone was seen just once. The genes are TRBV5-1 and TRBJ2-1, with no clear D. The CDR3 contains 17 residues. V lost 2 bases and J lost 2, with 17 bases in between. Germline CDR1 reads SGHRS; CDR2 reads YFSETQ. The CDR3 spells CASSFQDGGIPYNEQFF. CDR3 sequence (DNA): TGCGCCAGCAGCTTCCAGGATGGCGGAATTCCCTACAATGAGCAGTTCTTC.

CDR3 protein: CASRATSMASEQYF. The CDR3 coding sequence is TGTGCCAGCAGGGCGACTAGTATGGCTTCCGAGCAGTACTTC. The V call is TRBV6-1, the J call TRBJ2-7; maybe TRBD2 (6 bases). Trimming took off 6 bases at V and 6 bases at J, with 18 bases between the two ends. The CDR3 has 14 amino acids. Germline CDR1 reads MNHNS; CDR2 reads SASEGT.

The chain joins TRBV7-9 to TRBJ2-4, with 8 bases matching TRBD1. The germline gives CDR1 SEHNR, CDR2 FQNEAQ (reference sequence). The CDR3 contains 15 residues. V lost 7 bases and J lost 4; bases outside the gene matches: 9. Here the CDR3 DNA reads TGTGCCAGCACCGCCCAGGGGGCGGGGAAAAACATTCAGTACTTC. Translation: CASTAQGAGKNIQYF.

This chain links TRBV4-2 with TRBJ2-2, with 8 positions matching TRBD2. This CDR3 is 21 amino acids long. CDR1 LGHNA and CDR2 YNFKEQ come from the germline V gene. J was trimmed by 0 bases and V by 0 bases; bases with no gene match: 15. The CDR3 nucleotides read TGTGCCAGCAGCCAAGATCCGCGATGGGACGGGAGGGCATCGAACACCGGGGAGCTGTTTTTT. Translation gives CASSQDPRWDGRASNTGELFF.

J is TRBJ2-2 and V is TRBV2; D is undetermined. The V gene's germline CDR1 is SNHLY and CDR2 FYNNEI. Trimming shortened V by 6 bases and J by 2 bases, and 7 bases separated the two germline ends. This CDR3 is built from 13 residues. This CDR3 reads CASRKDNTGELFF. DNA of the CDR3: TGTGCCAGCAGGAAGGACAACACCGGGGAGCTGTTTTTT.